Below, one TCR beta chain is given with its context. This clonotype appeared a few times. Its antigen is currently not known. No base quality values were provided; no much bigger clone lies one nucleotide off. These data are taken from a study of blood T cells in healthy people across ages (dated by TCRdb to the mid-2010s). As for the study more broadly: In model experiments, roughly one uniquely barcoded TCR beta cDNA molecule per two T cells was captured by template switching. Two additional independent replicas of 1 million unique cDNA reads from the same blood draw were analyzed for two donors (one aged 18 to 29 and one aged 80 or older). Using deep sequencing normalized with unique cDNA molecular identifiers, the study measured how TCR beta repertoire diversity changes with age. Four age groups were formed from the donors: young (average 16 years), middle-aged (roughly 38), aged (roughly 58) and long-lived (roughly 88). Overall results and qualifications from the work: There was a strong correlation between observed TCR beta diversity and the percentage of naive T cells measured by flow cytometry. Because the CMV infection status of the donors was unknown, age-related changes in expanded clonotypes may potentially have been confounded. Compared with the aged group, the long-lived group had more naive CD4+ T cells, fewer expanded clones and increased TCR diversity, a pattern suggesting age selection. Estimates of total diversity based on one million sequenced T cells were considered lower bounds and underestimates. Because profiling used bulk unsorted PBMCs, naive and antigen-experienced compartments could not be compared conclusively. Observed TCR beta diversity per million T cells fell roughly linearly with age, and a significant reduction was already apparent by age roughly 41.

Including cysteine and phenylalanine, the CDR3 has 16 amino acids. Kept here is only the CDR3 DNA, which spans 48 bases and is read in frame from base 1. V is reduced by 0 bases and J by 4 bases, leaving a spacing of 12 bases between them. Taken from the germline V gene, the CDR1 and CDR2 loops are ENHRY and SYGVKD. Donors were 39 systemically healthy Caucasian individuals from Russia aged 6 to 90 years. Each donor gave 8.5 to 10 milliliters of peripheral blood, collected into EDTA-treated Vacutainer tubes. PBMCs were isolated by Ficoll-Paque density-gradient centrifugation, with at least 6.5 million obtained per sample. Trizol reagent was used to extract total RNA from PBMCs, with at least 6 micrograms per sample. Naive CD45RAhigh/CD27high T cell percentages were measured by flow cytometry on a PBMC aliquot from every donor. The library relied on 5' RACE. The listed sequencing device is Illumina HiSeq 2500. A second PCR of about 6 to 12 cycles was run with a J-beta primer mix and a sample-barcoded 5' primer. Each TCR beta cDNA molecule received a unique molecular identifier from a template-switch 5' adaptor carrying 12 random nucleotides. Each sample yielded at least 3 million CDR3-containing paired-end reads. First-strand cDNA synthesis was performed from all RNA using the Mint cDNA synthesis kit, with priming by a TRBC-specific oligonucleotide. After uracil-DNA glycosylase treatment, a first 18-cycle PCR used universal primers M1SS and BC2_uni_R on all cDNA. Regarding the original processing steps: Each sample was normalized by randomly selecting 1 million high-quality reads, each carrying a distinct molecular identifier. Instead of being binned into consensus sequences, reads with shared molecular identifiers were discarded. MiTCR, run with a Q25 quality threshold and the strictest error-elimination algorithm, handled CDR3 identification, clonotype clustering and error correction. A nonparametric unseen species model using Euler transformation provided a lower-bound estimate of total TCR beta diversity. TCRdb's own reprocessing of the public reads used fastp at Q25 and MiXCR and kept productive beta chains. Rows are combined by CDR3 protein, so each entry shows the most common genes and DNA. TCRdb, rather than the study authors, made the V and J calls. Across this sample there are some 850,000 distinct CDR3 sequences, with around 24% seen only once. The ten largest clones add up to about 3% of the sample.

The same sample was also studied in work on T cells of mothers and their children. From that second study: Nine systemically healthy Caucasian individuals, comprising three mothers and their six children, were included as donors. cDNA synthesis consumed the entire amount of extracted RNA, loaded at approximately 1.6 ug RNA in each 15 ul reaction. In the second PCR, the M1S primer added sample barcodes and 2-4 random nucleotides. More than 9 million TCR beta CDR3 reads were obtained from each mother, and roughly 3.1 million reads were obtained from each child. TCR recombination output is similarly shaped by thymic selection in related and unrelated pairs, with a minor effect exerted by inherited differences. Related mother-child pairs always showed normalized repertoire overlap that was slightly higher than in unrelated mother-child pairs, though the difference was never significant. Persistent microchimeric T cell clones were not detected, at a sensitivity of 95 to 100 clones per million clonotypes. To look for features that set related mother-child pairs apart from unrelated individuals, the researchers ran deep NGS to compare the TCR beta repertoires of mothers and children. The mean age was roughly 40 +/- 4 years for the mothers and approximately 11 +/- 4 years for the children. After adapter ligation was performed with NEBNext reagents, the libraries were sequenced on an Illumina HiSeq 2000 with 100+100 nt paired-end reads. To avoid cross-contamination, the mother libraries and the child libraries were prepared a month apart and sequenced in separate runs. Each donor had between about 450,000 and 2,100,000 distinct TCR beta clonotypes identified. Naive TCR beta clonotypes were estimated from low-frequency clonotypes matched to each donor's FACS-determined naive share, without sorting.

The chain is assembled from TRBV10-3 and TRBJ1-4; tentative D gene TRBD1, with 6 bases matching. The sequence came from a boy aged 5 to 17 in good health. Sequenced: blood. CDR3 reads: CAISESADSLNEKLFF. The DNA sequence follows: TGTGCCATCAGTGAGTCCGCGGACAGCCTTAATGAAAAACTGTTTTTT.